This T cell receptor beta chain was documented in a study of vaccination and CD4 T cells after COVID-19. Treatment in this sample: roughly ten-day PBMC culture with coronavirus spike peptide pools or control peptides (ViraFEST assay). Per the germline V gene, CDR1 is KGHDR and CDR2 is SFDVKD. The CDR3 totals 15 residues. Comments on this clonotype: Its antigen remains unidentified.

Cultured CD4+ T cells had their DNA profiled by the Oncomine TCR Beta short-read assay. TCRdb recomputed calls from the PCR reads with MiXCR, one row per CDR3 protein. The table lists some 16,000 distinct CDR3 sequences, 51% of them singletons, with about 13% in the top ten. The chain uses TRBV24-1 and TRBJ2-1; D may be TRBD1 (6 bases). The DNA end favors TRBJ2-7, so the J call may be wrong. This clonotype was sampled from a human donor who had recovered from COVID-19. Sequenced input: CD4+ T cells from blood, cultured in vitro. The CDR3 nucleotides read TGTGCCACCAGTGATTTGCAAGGGGGAAGGTACGAGCAGTACTTC. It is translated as CATSDLQGGRYEQYF.